This entry lists 9 T cell receptor beta chains sequenced from one sample in a study of cytomegalovirus exposure and HLA in healthy donors (dated by TCRdb to 2016 to 2017). The method behind the library was the immunoSEQ multiplex PCR assay. A mixture of 60 forward primers for TCR Vbeta segments and 13 reverse primers for TCR Jbeta segments was used in the multiplex PCR. Imported from immuneACCESS, the table was reduced by TCRdb to in-frame sequences with V and J called. These copies leave out some clones; in studies compared against another copy, an unresolved V gene accounts for under half, and the cause of the remainder is not known. A total of some 120,000 clones appear in this sample, roughly 77% of them only once. The ten largest clones take up 5.3% of the sample. Input material: PBMCs. These receptors were collected from a man aged 30 to 39 in good health and CMV-seronegative.

This clone was detected only once. The chain's CDR3 is CASSDSRSSYNEQFF. CDR3 nucleotides: TGTGCCAGCAGTGACTCGAGGAGCTCCTACAATGAGCAGTTCTTC. The chain joins TRBV6-4 to TRBJ2-1; D is undetermined. Trimming pared 0 bases from V and 0 bases from J, leaving 6 bases between. Germline V gene data show CDR1 as MRHNA and CDR2 as SNTAGT. The CDR3 has 15 residues.

The chain combines TRBV4-1 with TRBJ2-7; 15 nucleotides line up with TRBD2. Trimming removed 1 base from V and 4 bases from J; junction bases left unmatched: 8. The CDR3 spans 18 residues. Germline assignment: CDR1 MGHRA and CDR2 YSYEKL. CDR3 sequence: CASSQGGLAGGLSYEQYF. DNA of the CDR3: TGCGCCAGCAGCCAAGGCGGACTAGCGGGAGGGCTCTCTTACGAGCAGTACTTC.

This rearrangement joins TRBV29-1 to TRBJ2-1; 8 bases align to TRBD2. Germline assignment: CDR1 SQVTM and CDR2 ANQGSEA. Losses at the gene ends were 7 bases for V and 2 bases for J; bases not matched to a gene: 7. The length of the CDR3 is 14 residues. The CDR3 nucleotides are TGCAGCGCGACGGGACTAGGGGCCTACAATGAGCAGTTCTTC. This codes for CSATGLGAYNEQFF.

There are a few counts of this clone. The chain joins TRBV6-6 to TRBJ1-1, with 7 positions matching TRBD1. V lost 6 bases, J lost 1 base, and 8 bases stayed unmatched. Looked up from germline, CDR1 is MNHNY and CDR2 is SVGAGI (reference sequence). The CDR3 spans 15 residues. This chain's CDR3 is CASREYRDRNTEAFF. DNA for the CDR3: TGTGCCAGCAGGGAATACCGGGACAGGAACACTGAAGCTTTCTTT.

This clone was recorded a few times. The rearrangement uses TRBV4-1 and TRBJ2-7; 7 bases align to TRBD1. Germline V gives CDR1 MGHRA, CDR2 YSYEKL. This CDR3 contains 15 residues. V lost 4 bases to trimming and J lost 1 base; unmatched junction nucleotides: 7. This chain's CDR3 is CASSLSQTGSYEQYF. For the CDR3, the DNA is TGCGCCAGCAGCCTGTCCCAGACAGGGTCCTACGAGCAGTACTTC.

The V call is TRBV7-2, the J call TRBJ2-7, with 9 positions matching TRBD2. The CDR3 extends over 15 amino acids. Germline-derived CDR1 and CDR2 are SGHTA and FQGNSA. The J segment lost 6 bases and the V segment lost 2 bases, leaving 8 bases of the junction unmatched. The CDR3: CASSLMASGMVEQYF. In DNA, the CDR3 is TGTGCCAGCAGCTTAATGGCTAGCGGGATGGTCGAGCAGTACTTC.

J is TRBJ1-1 and V is TRBV2; unclear D gene. This CDR3 is built from 13 residues. The germline V and J ends were trimmed by 4 bases and 0 bases, with 6 bases remaining between them. Germline-derived CDR1 and CDR2 are SNHLY and FYNNEI. The CDR3 DNA reads TGTGCCAGCAGTGGCAGATTGAACACTGAAGCTTTCTTT. This sequence encodes CASSGRLNTEAFF. Full variable domain (outside the CDR3, taken from reference TRBV2 and TRBJ1-1): EPEVTQTPSHQVTQMGQEVILRCVPISNHLYFYWYRQILGQKVEFLVSFYNNEISEKSEIFDDQFSVERPDGSNFTLKIRSTKLEDSAMYFCASSGRLNTEAFFGQGTRLTVV.

The DNA for the CDR3 is TGTGCCAGCAGCGCCATAGCGGGAGGTCACGAGCAGTACTTC. Encoded protein: CASSAIAGGHEQYF. This chain connects TRBV7-6 to TRBJ2-7; 10 bases align to TRBD2. Germline V lookup: CDR1 SGHVS, CDR2 FNYEAQ. The J segment lost 5 bases and the V segment lost 5 bases, leaving 6 bases of the junction unmatched. This CDR3 contains 14 residues.

The V and J genes are TRBV7-2 and TRBJ2-1, with 12 bases matching TRBD2. The CDR3 is made up of 17 amino acids. With 6 bases clipped from V and 2 bases from J, the junction kept 8 bases outside the gene matches. Germline V gene data show CDR1 as SGHTA and CDR2 as FQGNSA. The CDR3 loop reads CASSPRLAGAPYNEQFF. The DNA of the CDR3 is TGTGCCAGCAGTCCTAGACTAGCGGGGGCTCCCTACAATGAGCAGTTCTTC.